What follows are 29 T cell receptor beta chains derived from one specimen sequenced in a study of spatial heterogeneity in lung cancer. Study-level points and caveats: Mutation tallies in tumors tracked expanded intratumoral alpha and beta TCR counts.

These TCRs' antigens remain unknown. MiXCR, run by TCRdb on the 5' RACE reads, gives a single entry per CDR3 protein. The data show 4,500 to 6,000 distinct CDR3 sequences, about 5.2% seen once. The sample's time point: sample taken at primary tumor resection. The sample was lung tumor tissue, taken at surgery. These receptors were collected from a male donor with early-stage non-small cell lung cancer.

This clonotype was picked up many times. This rearrangement joins TRBV7-9 to TRBJ1-4; D not resolved. The CDR3 consists of 14 residues. Germline V gene sequence: CDR1 SEHNR, CDR2 FQNEAQ (reference sequence). V lost 1 base and J lost 3, with 6 bases in between. The CDR3 sequence: CASSLGNANEKLFF. The CDR3 bases are TGTGCCAGCAGCTTAGGGAATGCTAATGAAAAACTGTTTTTT.

The V and J genes are TRBV4-1 and TRBJ2-7; D gene ambiguous. The V gene's germline CDR1 is MGHRA and CDR2 YSYEKL. The V end was cut by 0 bases, the J end by 6 bases, with 24 bases between. CDR3 length: 18 amino acids. DNA for the CDR3: TGCGCCAGCAGCCAAGACCGCCAGCAGGCGTCGGCGCTGGGCGAGCAGTACTTC. Translating gives CASSQDRQQASALGEQYF.

This clonotype is medium-sized (0.01 to 0.1%) in the sample. The V call is TRBV5-6, the J call TRBJ1-2; D gene uncertain. The CDR3 is made up of 12 amino acids. In germline, CDR1 is SGHDT, CDR2 YYEEEE. With 1 base removed from V and 5 bases from J, the gap between germline ends came to 6 bases. CDR3 DNA: TGTGCCAGCAGCTTGCCGGCTTATGGCTACACCTTC. Translated: CASSLPAYGYTF.

This clonotype is classed as medium-sized. The CDR3 loop reads CASSLRVAGVNEQFF. The CDR3, as DNA: TGCGCCAGCAGCTTACGGGTGGCAGGGGTGAATGAGCAGTTCTTC. The chain uses TRBV5-1 and TRBJ2-1, with D perhaps matching TRBD1 (6 bases). This CDR3 comprises 15 residues. Trimming shortened V by 2 bases and J by 7 bases, and 16 bases separated the two germline ends. Germline assignment: CDR1 SGHRS and CDR2 YFSETQ.

This clonotype was counted at least ten times. This rearrangement joins TRBV2 to TRBJ1-6; D call uncertain. This CDR3 region has 11 residues. Per germline, CDR1 SNHLY and CDR2 FYNNEI. Trimming cost V 4 bases and J 10 bases, with 5 bases left between them. The CDR3 region is CASSGPSPLHF. The CDR3, as DNA: TGTGCCAGCAGTGGACCGTCACCCCTCCACTTT.

This clonotype has at least ten counts. The rearrangement links TRBV6-2 or TRBV6-3 to TRBJ2-7; 12 positions agree with TRBD2. Per germline, CDR1 MNHEY and CDR2 SVGEGT. With 4 bases clipped from V and 2 bases from J, the junction kept 9 bases outside the gene matches. The CDR3 is made up of 17 amino acids. The CDR3 protein is CASSFPNRTSGTYEQYF. The CDR3, as DNA: TGTGCCAGCAGTTTCCCCAATCGGACTAGCGGGACCTACGAGCAGTACTTC.

In this sample, this clonotype turned up many times. The chain recombines TRBV7-2 with TRBJ2-5, with 8 bases aligning to TRBD2. Germline CDR1 and CDR2: SGHTA and FQGNSA. The CDR3 is 15 amino acids. Germline trimming cut 3 bases from V and 5 bases from J; bases unmatched to any gene: 8. Written as DNA, the CDR3 is TGTGCCAGCAGCTTTGGAGCGGGAGATGGGGAGACCCAGTACTTC. Translated: CASSFGAGDGETQYF.

This clonotype has at least ten counts. V and J are TRBV20-1 and TRBJ1-5; 10 nucleotides match TRBD1. Germline CDR1 reads DFQATT; CDR2 reads SNEGSKA (reference sequence). The trim removed 5 bases at V and 7 bases at J, leaving 5 bases unmatched. This CDR3 has 13 residues. CDR3 amino acids: CSASDRGGQPQHF. The CDR3 DNA is TGCAGTGCTTCGGACAGGGGGGGACAGCCCCAGCATTTT.

This clonotype is labeled as medium-sized. J is TRBJ2-7 and V is TRBV12-3 or TRBV12-4, with 9 positions matching TRBD1. This CDR3 spans 14 amino acids. The ends lost 5 bases at V and 4 bases at J; junction bases unmatched: 6. CDR3 region: CASSTGTGWYEQYF. Written as DNA, the CDR3 is TGTGCCAGCAGTACCGGGACAGGGTGGTACGAGCAGTACTTC.

There are a few counts of this clonotype. This chain connects TRBV29-1 to TRBJ2-4; tentatively, D is TRBD1 (6 bases). The CDR3 runs to 14 residues. Germline assignment: CDR1 SQVTM and CDR2 ANQGSEA. V dropped 4 bases and J dropped 6 bases, with 16 bases sitting between them. The CDR3 coding sequence is TGCAGCGTTGGGGGGCCAGAGGTTTTAAACATTCAGTACTTC. Its protein product is CSVGGPEVLNIQYF. Full variable domain (missing parts from reference TRBV29-1 and TRBJ2-4): SAVISQKPSRDICQRGTSLTIQCQVDSQVTMMFWYRQQPGQSLTLIATANQGSEATYESGFVIDKFPISRPNLTFSTLTVSNMSPEDSSIYLCSVGGPEVLNIQYFGAGTRLSVL.

A few counts support this clonotype. J is TRBJ2-6 and V is TRBV7-9; D is possibly TRBD1 or TRBD2 (5 bases each). This CDR3 has 16 residues. Germline loops: CDR1 SEHNR, CDR2 FQNEAQ (reference sequence). V was pared by 5 bases and J by 1 base, with 12 bases between. The DNA of the CDR3 is TGTGCCAGCAGCGTTTACGGGGCGTCTGGGGCCAACGTCCTGACTTTC. Amino acid sequence: CASSVYGASGANVLTF.

This clonotype was counted at least ten times. The chain combines TRBV5-1 with TRBJ1-1; weak D call: TRBD1 (5 bases). The CDR3 has 15 amino acids. From germline, CDR1 is SGHRS and CDR2 YFSETQ. The V and J ends lost 4 bases and 0 bases respectively, with 13 bases between them. Here the CDR3 DNA reads TGCGCCAGCAGCCCGGACATTAATCTGAACACTGAAGCTTTCTTT. Translating it yields CASSPDINLNTEAFF.

This clonotype was detected many times. The rearrangement uses TRBV20-1 and TRBJ2-2; 10 bases map to TRBD2. This CDR3 has 17 amino acids. The V gene end was trimmed by 3 bases and the J gene end by 4 bases; junction bases not matched to a gene: 11. Germline CDR1 DFQATT, CDR2 SNEGSKA (reference sequence). CDR3 bases: TGCAGTGCTAGGGGGCTAGCGGGAGCCCGAGGCACCGGGGAGCTGTTTTTT. Amino acid sequence: CSARGLAGARGTGELFF.

There are many counts of this clonotype. The rearrangement joins TRBV18 to TRBJ2-7, with D perhaps TRBD1 or TRBD2 (5 bases each). Per the germline V gene, CDR1 is KGHSH and CDR2 is LQKENI. This CDR3 is built from 14 residues. V dropped 4 bases and J dropped 6 bases, with 16 bases sitting between them. The CDR3 DNA sequence: TGTGCCAGCTCACGGAGCTCTCAGGGAGCCGAGCAGTACTTC. Its translation is CASSRSSQGAEQYF. The variable domain in full, completed from reference TRBV18 and TRBJ2-7, reads NAGVMQNPRHLVRRRGQEARLRCSPMKGHSHVYWYRQLPEEGLKFMVYLQKENIIDESGMPKERFSAEFPKEGPSILRIQQVVRGDSAAYFCASSRSSQGAEQYFGPGTRLTVT.

This clonotype is deemed medium-sized. This sequence joins TRBV6-5 and TRBJ1-6; D ambiguous. This CDR3 contains 18 residues. The germline V gene has CDR1 MNHEY and CDR2 SVGAGI. Trimming took 8 bases from V and 1 from J, leaving 21 bases between them. The CDR3 region is CASGPIYSTESYNSPLHF. Here the CDR3 DNA reads TGTGCCAGCGGACCAATTTACTCTACCGAGTCCTATAATTCACCCCTCCACTTT.

This clonotype was seen ten or more times. V gene TRBV27 combines with J gene TRBJ2-7; perhaps D is TRBD1 or TRBD2 (5 bases each). Trimming pared 8 bases from V and 6 bases from J, leaving 17 bases between. Germline values: CDR1 MNHEY, CDR2 SMNVEV (reference sequence). This CDR3 contains 13 residues. The CDR3 DNA is TGTGCCAGCGGACTCTCCGGGGCGGCCGAGCAGTACTTC. Its protein is CASGLSGAAEQYF.

The table lists this clonotype with many counts. The J gene is TRBJ2-5, the V gene TRBV20-1; TRBD2 matches at 7 bases. The germline gives CDR1 DFQATT, CDR2 SNEGSKA (reference sequence). Losses at the gene ends were 3 bases for V and 1 base for J; bases not matched to a gene: 5. This CDR3 is built from 14 residues. CDR3 region: CSASEGLVQETQYF. In DNA form, the CDR3 reads TGCAGTGCTAGTGAAGGACTAGTCCAAGAGACCCAGTACTTC.

This clonotype has ten or more counts. The rearrangement joins TRBV18 to TRBJ1-1; D may be TRBD1 (5 bases). Germline values: CDR1 KGHSH, CDR2 LQKENI. V lost 6 bases and J lost 1, with 15 bases in between. This CDR3 is built from 15 residues. The CDR3 DNA reads TGTGCCAGCTCGCGTTCCGGGACGGGGAACACTGAAGCTTTCTTT. The encoded protein is CASSRSGTGNTEAFF.

This clonotype has a count of ten or more. This chain links TRBV7-2 with TRBJ1-5, with TRBD1 identical over 9 bases. The ends lost 5 bases at V and 2 bases at J; junction bases unmatched: 4. Germline loops: CDR1 SGHTA, CDR2 FQGNSA. The CDR3 length is 15 residues. The CDR3 reads CASSPQGAGNQPQHF. CDR3 DNA: TGTGCCAGCAGCCCACAGGGGGCGGGCAATCAGCCCCAGCATTTT.

This clonotype was found a few times. CDR3 sequence: CASSFGDTQYF. The CDR3 DNA reads as TGTGCCAGCAGCTTCGGTGATACGCAGTATTTT. The rearrangement links TRBV7-2 to TRBJ2-3; no clear D gene. V was clipped by 3 bases and J by 6 bases, with 4 bases between them. The length of the CDR3 is 11 residues. Germline assignment: CDR1 SGHTA and CDR2 FQGNSA.

This clonotype was picked up many times. This chain links TRBV28 with TRBJ2-5; TRBD2 might be the D (6 bases). The CDR3 spans 15 residues. V lost 5 bases and J 3 bases, leaving 16 bases between the germline ends. Germline CDR1 reads MDHEN; CDR2 reads SYDVKM. The CDR3 protein is CASSQARRTKETQYF. The CDR3 DNA reads TGTGCCAGCAGTCAAGCGCGGCGGACTAAAGAGACCCAGTACTTC.

This clonotype was found many times. This sequence joins TRBV7-6 and TRBJ2-3; D perhaps matches TRBD1 (6 bases). This CDR3 comprises 15 residues. V was trimmed by 2 bases and J by 0 bases, leaving 9 bases between them. In germline, CDR1 is SGHVS, CDR2 FNYEAQ. DNA of the CDR3: TGTGCCAGCAGCTTAATCGGACAGAGCACAGATACGCAGTATTTT. Translation: CASSLIGQSTDTQYF.

This clonotype appeared many times. The rearrangement joins TRBV2 to TRBJ2-7; TRBD1 is a possible D gene (6 bases). V was shortened by 7 bases and J by 3 bases, with 16 bases between the two germline ends. The CDR3 spans 14 residues. The germline V gene encodes CDR1 SNHLY and CDR2 FYNNEI. The CDR3 region is CASTPRDTFYEQYF. CDR3 nucleotides: TGTGCCAGCACCCCCCGGGACACCTTCTACGAGCAGTACTTC.

This clonotype was recorded a few times. This sequence joins TRBV25-1 and TRBJ1-4; possibly TRBD1 for D (5 bases). The CDR3 spans 14 residues. The germline V and J ends were trimmed by 2 bases and 3 bases, with 7 bases remaining between them. Germline V gives CDR1 MGHDK, CDR2 SYGVNS. CDR3 sequence: CASSEQGSNEKLFF. For the CDR3, the DNA is TGTGCCAGCAGTGAACAGGGCTCTAATGAAAAACTGTTTTTT.

This clonotype is medium-sized. The chain recombines TRBV6-5 with TRBJ1-2; D uncertain. V lost 2 bases and J lost 0, with 4 bases in between. The CDR3 is 13 residues long. CDR1 MNHEY and CDR2 SVGAGI come from the germline V gene. CDR3 nucleotides: TGTGCCAGCAGTTACAGGCCTAACTATGGCTACACCTTC. Its translation: CASSYRPNYGYTF.

At least ten counts were recorded for this clonotype. V usage is TRBV20-1 and J usage is TRBJ2-5, with D unresolved. Trimming stripped 3 bases from V and 10 bases from J, with 21 bases between. Germline V gene sequence: CDR1 DFQATT, CDR2 SNEGSKA (reference sequence). The length of the CDR3 is 14 residues. The CDR3 DNA reads TGCAGTGCTAGTTCCCAGCCAGTTTTATGGGACCAGTACTTC. Translation gives CSASSQPVLWDQYF.

By share of the sample, this clonotype is medium-sized (0.01 to 0.1%). The V and J genes are TRBV5-5 and TRBJ2-7; the match to TRBD1 covers 8 bases. After removal of 2 bases from V and 7 bases from J, the junction contained 8 bases not matched to a gene. Germline CDR1 is SGHKS and CDR2 is YYEKEE (reference sequence). There are 14 residues in the CDR3. The CDR3 reads CASSFGQGLGEQYF. The CDR3 DNA reads TGTGCCAGCAGCTTTGGACAGGGTCTAGGGGAGCAGTACTTC.

In its sample, this clonotype was seen many times. The chain combines TRBV7-9 with TRBJ2-3; no clear D. The V and J ends lost 8 bases and 4 bases respectively, with 7 bases between them. Germline-derived CDR1 and CDR2 are SEHNR and FQNEAQ (reference sequence). CDR3 length equals 11 residues. The CDR3 protein is CASDLADTQYF. The CDR3 DNA is TGTGCCAGCGATCTGGCAGATACGCAGTATTTT.

The sample holds many counts of this clonotype. The V call is TRBV7-2, the J call TRBJ1-2; D is possibly TRBD1 (5 bases). The CDR3 runs 16 residues. Germline V gene data show CDR1 as SGHTA and CDR2 as FQGNSA. Trimming removed 1 base from V and 1 base from J, with 13 bases in between. The DNA for the CDR3 is TGTGCCAGCAGCTTAGGTGGCGGGACGTTTAACTATGGCTACACCTTC. This translates into CASSLGGGTFNYGYTF.